Sequencing of this TCR beta chain was carried out in a study of human T cells and chemical hapten exposure. Trimming took off 4 bases at V and 10 bases at J, with 20 bases between the two ends. Germline lookup yields CDR1 SQVTM and CDR2 ANQGSEA. This CDR3 region has 14 residues. TCRdb ran MiXCR on the RACE reads and lists one entry per CDR3 protein. The sample holds around 120,000 distinct CDR3 sequences, about an eighth seen once. General study results and limits: Counts of expanded TCRs (at PT1) showed a positive correlation with patch test score.

Time point defined: patch test 1, 2 weeks after DPC sensitization. As to treatment: therapeutic diphenylcyclopropenone sensitization with weekly scalp DPC. Note on this clonotype: The antigen is undetermined.

V is TRBV29-1 and J is TRBJ2-1; D may be TRBD1 or TRBD2 (5 bases each). Sample: whole blood, taken in connection with sensitization to the hapten diphenylcyclopropenone (DPC). This TCR was sampled from a woman between 50 and 59 years old with alopecia areata. Some clones in this sample may be carry-over from other donors' samples. CDR3 DNA sequence: TGCAGCGTTGGGTTCGGGACCAGCAGGAAGGAGCAGTTCTTC. Residues: CSVGFGTSRKEQFF.